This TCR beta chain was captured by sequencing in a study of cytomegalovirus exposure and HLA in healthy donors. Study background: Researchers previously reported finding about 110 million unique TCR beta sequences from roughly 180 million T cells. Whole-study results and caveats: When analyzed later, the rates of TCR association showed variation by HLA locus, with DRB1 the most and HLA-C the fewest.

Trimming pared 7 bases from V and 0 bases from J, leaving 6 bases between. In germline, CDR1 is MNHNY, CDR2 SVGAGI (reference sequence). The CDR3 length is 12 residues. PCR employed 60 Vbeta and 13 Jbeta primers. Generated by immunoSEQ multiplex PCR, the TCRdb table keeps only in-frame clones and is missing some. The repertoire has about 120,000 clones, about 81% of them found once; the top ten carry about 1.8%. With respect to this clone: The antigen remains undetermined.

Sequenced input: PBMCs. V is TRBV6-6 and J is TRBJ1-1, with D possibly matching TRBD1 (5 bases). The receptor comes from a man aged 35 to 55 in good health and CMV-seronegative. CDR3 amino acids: CASNRMNTEAFF. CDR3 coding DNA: TGTGCCAGCAACAGGATGAACACTGAAGCTTTCTTT.